This TCR beta chain was documented in a study of OX40 agonist ivuxolimab in advanced cancers. Study-wide results and caveats: Those patients achieving a partial response at 0.1-3.0 mg/kg showed among the lowest clonal expansion. Averaged across samples, CD8+ T cells carried more expanded clones than CD4+ did.

Concerning this clone itself: What it binds is not known.

This CDR3 region has 14 residues. From germline, CDR1 is SGHVS and CDR2 FQNEAQ. Trimming removed 4 bases from V and 4 bases from J, with 13 bases in between. The data were produced by immunoSEQ multiplex PCR, yet TCRdb's version contains in-frame clones alone and is incomplete. Among tens of thousands of clones listed, roughly 87% were seen once. The sequence was obtained from an adult with an advanced solid tumor such as melanoma, head and neck, liver or kidney cancer. The V gene is TRBV7-8, the J gene TRBJ1-2; TRBD1 might be the D (5 bases). Sequenced material: CD4+ or CD8+ T cells sorted from blood, taken in a trial of the OX40 agonist ivuxolimab. The CDR3 nucleotides read TGTGCCAGCAGCTCCCGACAGAATCTCTATGGCTACACCTTC. Encoded protein: CASSSRQNLYGYTF.